A single sample gave rise to the 26 T cell receptor beta chains below, sequenced in a study of cytomegalovirus exposure and HLA in healthy donors. The PCR had 60 Vbeta and 13 Jbeta primers. The assay was immunoSEQ multiplex PCR, and TCRdb's table has in-frame clones only and misses some. The repertoire has about 160,000 clones, roughly 85% of them found once; the top ten carry roughly 2%. Sequences were obtained from PBMCs. The receptor source for this set is a man in his forties in good health and CMV-seronegative.

This clone has just a few counts. This chain links TRBV11-2 with TRBJ2-7; D perhaps matches TRBD2 (6 bases). Germline loops: CDR1 SGHAT, CDR2 FQNNGV. The CDR3 runs to 14 residues. The germline V and J ends were trimmed by 7 bases and 0 bases, with 13 bases remaining between them. CDR3 DNA sequence: TGTGCCAGCACCTTTAGCGGAAACTCCTACGAGCAGTACTTC. Translation gives CASTFSGNSYEQYF.

The rearrangement uses TRBV6-5 and TRBJ2-2, with a weak D call TRBD1 (5 bases). This CDR3 spans 15 amino acids. The germline gives CDR1 MNHEY, CDR2 SVGAGI. V dropped 8 bases and J dropped 0 bases, with 13 bases sitting between them. CDR3 residues: CASSGRPSNTGELFF. CDR3 nucleotide sequence: TGTGCCAGCTCAGGGCGCCCCTCGAACACCGGGGAGCTGTTTTTT.

The genes are TRBV2 and TRBJ2-3; possibly TRBD1 for D (5 bases). V lost 7 bases, J lost 1 base, and 12 bases lay in between. The CDR3 is 14 amino acids. Germline CDR1 SNHLY, CDR2 FYNNEI. CDR3 sequence: CASKIGEGTDTQYF. CDR3 sequence (DNA): TGTGCCAGCAAGATAGGGGAAGGCACAGATACGCAGTATTTT. The whole variable domain, remainder taken from reference TRBV2 and TRBJ2-3, is EPEVTQTPSHQVTQMGQEVILRCVPISNHLYFYWYRQILGQKVEFLVSFYNNEISEKSEIFDDQFSVERPDGSNFTLKIRSTKLEDSAMYFCASKIGEGTDTQYFGPGTRLTVL.

V gene TRBV5-1 combines with J gene TRBJ2-2; D is perhaps TRBD2 (5 bases). Trimming pared 3 bases from V and 0 bases from J, leaving 9 bases between. The CDR3 covers 15 residues. Germline V gene sequence: CDR1 SGHRS, CDR2 YFSETQ. The chain's CDR3 is CASSSGLANTGELFF. The CDR3 bases are TGCGCCAGCAGCTCCGGACTTGCGAACACCGGGGAGCTGTTTTTT.

The rearrangement links TRBV28 to TRBJ2-7; 8 positions agree with TRBD2. The V gene's germline CDR1 is MDHEN and CDR2 SYDVKM. V gave up 7 bases and J gave up 7 bases; unmatched junction bases: 18. The CDR3 covers 16 residues. The CDR3 nucleotides read TGTGCCAGCACCTCCCCCGGAGGGACTAGTCTAAGGGAGCAGTACTTC. As protein: CASTSPGGTSLREQYF.

The V and J genes are TRBV25-1 and TRBJ1-2; D is possibly TRBD1 (6 bases). The CDR3 is made up of 14 amino acids. From germline, CDR1 is MGHDK and CDR2 SYGVNS. Trimming removed 4 bases at V and 8 bases at J, with 17 bases between. The CDR3 reads CASSVTGQSGGYTF. The CDR3 bases are TGTGCCAGCAGTGTCACAGGGCAATCAGGAGGCTACACCTTC.

This sequence joins TRBV6-5 and TRBJ2-7; 9 nucleotides agree with TRBD1. The CDR3 has 15 residues. Germline V gene sequence: CDR1 MNHEY, CDR2 SVGAGI. With V trimmed by 4 bases and J by 0 bases, 4 bases remained unmatched. CDR3 coding DNA: TGTGCCAGCAGTTCCCGGACAGGGGTCTCCTACGAGCAGTACTTC. Its protein is CASSSRTGVSYEQYF.

This sequence joins TRBV5-1 and TRBJ2-5, with D maybe TRBD2 (6 bases). Germline-derived CDR1 and CDR2 are SGHRS and YFSETQ. CDR3 length equals 14 residues. Trimming pared 7 bases from V and 1 base from J, leaving 14 bases between. The CDR3 sequence is CASSAAGFQETQYF. CDR3 nucleotide sequence: TGCGCCAGCTCCGCCGCGGGGTTCCAAGAGACCCAGTACTTC.

The chain carries TRBV6-6 and TRBJ2-1; no clear D. CDR1 is MNHNY, CDR2 SVGAGI, per germline (reference sequence). This CDR3 region has 12 residues. The V end was cut by 2 bases, the J end by 7 bases, with 6 bases between. The CDR3 spells CASSYLGNEQFF. Here the CDR3 DNA reads TGTGCCAGCAGTTACCTCGGGAATGAGCAGTTCTTC.

The chain recombines TRBV5-1 with TRBJ2-1; D unclear. The V end was cut by 0 bases, the J end by 0 bases, with 10 bases between. Per the germline V gene, CDR1 is SGHRS and CDR2 is YFSETQ. The CDR3 consists of 16 residues. The CDR3: CASSLGGASSYNEQFF. CDR3 nucleotides: TGCGCCAGCAGCTTGGGCGGAGCCAGCTCCTACAATGAGCAGTTCTTC.

The CDR3 coding sequence is TGTGCCAGCAGGACCGGGACTAGCCTTATCGAGCAGTACTTC. Translated, it gives CASRTGTSLIEQYF. The chain joins TRBV28 to TRBJ2-7, with 9 bases that match TRBD2. There are 14 residues in the CDR3. Germline lookup yields CDR1 MDHEN and CDR2 SYDVKM. V lost 6 bases and J lost 6; bases outside the gene matches: 9.

This clone was seen only a few times. The rearrangement links TRBV5-1 to TRBJ1-3, with no clear D. The V end was cut by 5 bases, the J end by 2 bases, with 14 bases between. The CDR3 has 15 residues. CDR1 is SGHRS and CDR2 is YFSETQ in the germline V gene. The CDR3 is CASRMAGEPGNTIYF. The CDR3 DNA reads as TGCGCCAGCAGGATGGCCGGGGAGCCTGGAAACACCATATATTTT.

The rearrangement joins TRBV5-6 to TRBJ1-1, with 7 bases that match TRBD1. This CDR3 region has 15 residues. With 5 bases clipped from V and 2 bases from J, the junction kept 9 bases outside the gene matches. CDR1 is SGHDT, CDR2 YYEEEE, per germline. DNA for the CDR3: TGTGCCAGCAGTTTCCGGGGGACAGCTAACACTGAAGCTTTCTTT. Translation gives CASSFRGTANTEAFF.

This sequence joins TRBV28 and TRBJ2-1; 7 nucleotides line up with TRBD2. The germline V gene encodes CDR1 MDHEN and CDR2 SYDVKM. The CDR3 length is 14 residues. V shed 6 bases, J shed 6 bases, and the junction held 8 bases outside the gene matches. In nucleotides, the CDR3 is TGTGCCAGCAGGGCTAGCGGTAGACTCAATGAGCAGTTCTTC. Translation: CASRASGRLNEQFF.

The rearrangement joins TRBV11-3 to TRBJ2-1; TRBD2 matches at 13 bases. CDR1 and CDR2 (germline): SGHNT, YENEEA. V shed 5 bases and J 10 bases; nucleotides not matched to a gene: 8. The CDR3 is 15 amino acids. As DNA, the CDR3 is TGTGCCAGCAGCCCGGGACTAGCGGGGCCGCAGGAGCAGTTCTTC. It codes for CASSPGLAGPQEQFF.

This clone was found once. The rearrangement joins TRBV19 to TRBJ2-5; D remains ambiguous. The length of the CDR3 is 13 residues. In germline, CDR1 is LNHDA, CDR2 SQIVND (reference sequence). V dropped 3 bases and J dropped 4 bases, with 9 bases sitting between them. The DNA for the CDR3 is TGTGCCAGTAGTATTAACGTCAGAGAGACCCAGTACTTC. Protein sequence: CASSINVRETQYF.

The genes are TRBV21-1 and TRBJ2-7; the DNA was not compared with TRBD2, the D call given in the table. TRBV21-1 is designated a pseudogene. The CDR3 length is 15 residues. This CDR3 is CASSASGLAGLEQYF. The CDR3 nucleotides read TGTGCCAGCAGCGCATCAGGACTAGCGGGATTAGAGCAGTACTTC.

This clone was counted a few times. V is TRBV11-2 and J is TRBJ2-2, with D possibly TRBD1 on 5 matching bases. The CDR3 length is 14 residues. Germline values: CDR1 SGHAT, CDR2 FQNNGV. V was shortened by 5 bases and J by 5 bases, with 12 bases between the two germline ends. As DNA, the CDR3 is TGTGCCAGCAGCCCAACACAGGAGACCGGGGAGCTGTTTTTT. This translates into CASSPTQETGELFF.

The chain joins TRBV6-5 to TRBJ2-5; maybe TRBD1 (5 bases). Germline CDR1 is MNHEY and CDR2 is SVGAGI. This CDR3 spans 15 amino acids. Trimming cost V 6 bases and J 2 bases, with 16 bases left between them. The CDR3 region has the DNA TGTGCCAGCAGCCGCGCGGTTAAGGGGCAAGAGACCCAGTACTTC. Encoded protein: CASSRAVKGQETQYF.

The rearrangement uses TRBV4-2 and TRBJ2-6, with TRBD1 matching over 8 bases. This CDR3 contains 16 residues. Trimming removed 5 bases from V and 2 bases from J; junction bases left unmatched: 5. From germline, CDR1 is LGHNA and CDR2 YNFKEQ. The CDR3 DNA is TGTGCCAGCAGCTCGTGGACAGGGACTGGGGCCAACGTCCTGACTTTC. Translated: CASSSWTGTGANVLTF.

V usage is TRBV6-1 and J usage is TRBJ1-1, with 8 positions matching TRBD1. The V gene end was trimmed by 6 bases and the J gene end by 1 base; junction bases not matched to a gene: 4. The CDR3 runs 14 residues. Looked up from germline, CDR1 is MNHNS and CDR2 is SASEGT. The CDR3 bases are TGTGCCAGCAGCCCGGGACAGGCGAACACTGAAGCTTTCTTT. Translated, it gives CASSPGQANTEAFF.

This rearrangement joins TRBV27 to TRBJ2-1; the D gene is possibly TRBD2 (6 bases). Trimming removed 7 bases from V and 0 bases from J, with 10 bases in between. This CDR3 is 14 amino acids long. Looked up from germline, CDR1 is MNHEY and CDR2 is SMNVEV (reference sequence). CDR3 in amino acids: CASTRGSSYNEQFF. The DNA for the CDR3 is TGTGCCAGCACCCGGGGGAGCTCCTACAATGAGCAGTTCTTC.

This clone was seen just once. The sample holds other DNA sequences that translate to the same CDR3. This sequence joins TRBV27 and TRBJ1-1; D possibly corresponds to TRBD1 (5 bases). The ends were cut back, 2 bases at V and 1 base at J, with 5 bases in the middle. The CDR3 contains 13 residues. Per germline, CDR1 MNHEY and CDR2 SMNVEV (reference sequence). Here the CDR3 DNA reads TGTGCCAGCAGTTTAGGGGCGAACACTGAAGCTTTCTTT. Translated: CASSLGANTEAFF.

This chain uses TRBV7-8 with TRBJ2-5; weak D call: TRBD1 (5 bases). The CDR3 loop spans 16 amino acids. V was trimmed by 3 bases and J by 1 base, leaving 15 bases between them. Germline loops: CDR1 SGHVS, CDR2 FQNEAQ. The CDR3 region has the DNA TGTGCCAGCAGCTTGTTCAGGGTGGACGGCCAAGAGACCCAGTACTTC. Translation gives CASSLFRVDGQETQYF. Filled out from reference TRBV7-8 and TRBJ2-5, the complete variable domain reads GAGVSQSPRYKVAKRGQDVALRCDPISGHVSLFWYQQALGQGPEFLTYFQNEAQLDKSGLPSDRFFAERPEGSVSTLKIQRTQQEDSAVYLCASSLFRVDGQETQYFGPGTRLLVL.

The V gene is TRBV28, the J gene TRBJ2-7; 8 bases fit TRBD2. The CDR3 is made up of 15 amino acids. Germline V lookup: CDR1 MDHEN, CDR2 SYDVKM. V lost 4 bases to trimming and J lost 2 bases; unmatched junction nucleotides: 7. CDR3 loop: CASSSPGGPTYEQYF. CDR3 DNA sequence: TGTGCCAGCAGTTCACCGGGGGGGCCAACCTACGAGCAGTACTTC.

J is TRBJ2-2 and V is TRBV30; possible D gene TRBD2, 5 bases. V lost 3 bases to trimming and J lost 6 bases, with 14 bases between them. Germline V gene lookup returns CDR1 GTSNPN and CDR2 SVGIG (reference sequence). The CDR3 length is 14 residues. In DNA, the CDR3 is TGTGCCTGGAGCGGGGTCGTGCCTTCCGGGGAGCTGTTTTTT. Protein sequence: CAWSGVVPSGELFF.